The rows below give T cell receptor beta chains drawn from one sample of a study of blood T cell repertoires in COVID-19. Sequencing used immunoSEQ multiplex PCR; TCRdb keeps in-frame clones, though not all of them. The sample lists 150,000 to 200,000 clones; roughly 85% were seen once. Sequencing was carried out using peripheral blood. Receptor source: a man aged 50 to 59 with active or convalescent COVID-19. Each CDR3 is given without its conserved first and last residue.

V gene | CDR3 protein
TRBV6-6 | ASSYSLGSYEQY
TRBV9 | ASSVEWGLRGEQF
TRBV5-4 | ASSLGQDTGELF
TRBV4-1 | ASSVYREGTQY
TRBV30 | AWSHVGQGGSEKLF
TRBV19 | ASTWFTGANYGYT
TRBV6-2/TRBV6-3 | ASSYSSVRETQY
TRBV15 | ATSRDTGMLGDTQY
TRBV5-5 | ASSRLGQGSYEQY
TRBV7-9 | AASERGTSLSDTQY
TRBV7-3 | ASSWTSVGEQF
TRBV6-5 | ASSYSALNYGYT
TRBV5-1 | ASSRPGLAGTYNEQF
TRBV20-1 | SARPDSPLH
TRBV6-5 | ASSSGQAREKLF
TRBV19 | ASSPLRDRINQPQH
TRBV5-1 | ASSREGAEAF
TRBV12-5 | ASGLSVLEQY
TRBV14 | ASSQVWGQGKYTEAF
TRBV12-3/TRBV12-4 | ASSLFRTGLAF
TRBV24-1 | ATRDSENTEAF
TRBV6-5 | ASSYGTGGNSPLH
TRBV6-1 | ASSETIGYGYT
TRBV3-1/TRBV3-2 | ASSQRDGLYNEQF
TRBV9 | ASSVVGGGETQY
TRBV24-1 | ATSEGLGLTDTQY
TRBV30 | AWSVIGGRGEKLF
TRBV5-4 | ASSYGQNYNEQF
TRBV24-1 | ATSDHNWGEQF
TRBV19 | ASSNRDRVTNEQF
TRBV5-1 | ASSAGQRETQY
TRBV3-1/TRBV3-2 | ASSQRENTEAF
TRBV30 | AYTGQGGYYEQY